These 23 T cell receptor beta chains were sequenced from one sample in a study of T cells expressing NK-cell markers. TCRdb reprocessed the 5' RACE reads, with one entry per CDR3 protein and no DNA. This table holds about 150,000 distinct CDR3 sequences. Sequenced sample: blood T cells: a sorted CD56 or NKG2C T cell subset, CD4+ or CD8+ T cells, or bulk PBMC T cells (not recorded which). These receptors were obtained from a woman in her forties or fifties in good health.

V gene TRBV5-8 combines with J gene TRBJ2-1; TCRdb outputs TRBD1, but without DNA this stays unchecked. Looked up from germline, CDR1 is SGHTS and CDR2 is YDEGEE. The CDR3 contains 15 residues. CDR3 residues: CASSPGTGVYNEQFF. Looking up the rest from reference TRBV5-8 and TRBJ2-1 gives the full variable domain: EAGVTQSPTHLIKTRGQQATLRCSPISGHTSVYWYQQALGLGLQFLLWYDEGEERNRGNFPPRFSGRQFPNYSSELNVNALELEDSALYLCASSPGTGVYNEQFFGPGTRLTVL.

The chain carries TRBV4-1 and TRBJ2-2; TCRdb calls TRBD2, which cannot be checked without DNA. The CDR3 has 15 residues. Germline V gene data show CDR1 as MGHRA and CDR2 as YSYEKL. CDR3 sequence: CASSHEAVNTGELFF.

V is TRBV24-1 and J is TRBJ2-1; the D call from TCRdb, TRBD1, cannot be confirmed without DNA. There are 13 residues in the CDR3. Germline V CDR1 and CDR2: KGHDR, SFDVKD. Here the CDR3 reads CATSDSGYNEQFF.

The chain recombines TRBV20-1 with TRBJ2-7. This CDR3 has 13 residues. Germline V gene data show CDR1 as DFQATT and CDR2 as SNEGSKA (reference sequence). CDR3 protein: CSALSSVDYEQYF.

The chain combines TRBV7-2 with TRBJ2-3; TCRdb calls TRBD1, which cannot be checked without DNA. This CDR3 spans 14 amino acids. Germline values: CDR1 SGHTA, CDR2 FQGNSA. The CDR3 protein is CASSSGGEHYTQYF.

V is TRBV7-3 and J is TRBJ2-1; no DNA is available, so the TRBD2 call from TCRdb remains unchecked. The CDR3 covers 14 residues. CDR1 SGHTA and CDR2 FQGTGA come from the germline V gene. The CDR3 protein is CASSLAAGADEQFF.

The rearrangement uses TRBV10-3 and TRBJ2-2; no DNA is available, so the TRBD1 call from TCRdb remains unchecked. The germline V gene encodes CDR1 ENHRY and CDR2 SYGVKD. The CDR3 extends over 11 amino acids. CDR3 loop: CAISGTEELFF.

The chain combines TRBV12-3 or TRBV12-4 with TRBJ1-5; TCRdb proposes TRBD1, but this gene call is untestable without DNA. The CDR3 sequence is 15 residues long. The CDR3 protein is CASSHTQGNRQPQHF.

This chain joins TRBV5-5 and TRBJ1-1. The CDR3 length is 13 residues. Germline V CDR1 and CDR2: SGHKS, YYEKEE (reference sequence). CDR3: CATHGSMNTEAFF.

V and J are TRBV5-6 and TRBJ2-7; TCRdb names TRBD1, which stays unverified in the absence of DNA. The germline V gene has CDR1 SGHDT and CDR2 YYEEEE. This CDR3 is built from 17 residues. CDR3 in amino acids: CASMENGQGASSYEQYF. The whole variable domain, remainder taken from reference TRBV5-6 and TRBJ2-7, is DAGVTQSPTHLIKTRGQQVTLRCSPKSGHDTVSWYQQALGQGPQFIFQYYEEEERQRGNFPDRFSGHQFPNYSSELNVNALLLGDSALYLCASMENGQGASSYEQYFGPGTRLTVT.

This CDR3 reads CASSPEMGEQFF. The chain has TRBV5-1 and TRBJ2-1. Germline CDR1 SGHRS, CDR2 YFSETQ. The CDR3 spans 12 residues.

The chain links TRBV15 to TRBJ2-1. The CDR3 spans 13 residues. The germline V gene encodes CDR1 LNHNV and CDR2 YYDKDF (reference sequence). This chain's CDR3 is CATSTRAIHEQFF.

This chain joins TRBV19 and TRBJ1-5; TCRdb lists TRBD1, though no DNA is available to test this call. The CDR3 length is 16 residues. Germline V lookup: CDR1 LNHDA, CDR2 SQIVND (reference sequence). CDR3 loop: CASTVQGDYSNQPQHF.

The chain links TRBV10-3 to TRBJ2-5. In germline, CDR1 is ENHRY, CDR2 SYGVKD. This CDR3 has 15 amino acids. The CDR3 reads CAISESGDPQETQYF.

The chain joins TRBV20-1 to TRBJ2-1. The CDR3 is 17 amino acids. From germline, CDR1 is DFQATT and CDR2 SNEGSKA (reference sequence). The CDR3 sequence: CSARDLSGGSSYNEQFF.

The chain joins TRBV19 to TRBJ2-1; without DNA, the TCRdb call of TRBD1 cannot be checked. The germline CDR1 and CDR2 sequences are LNHDA and SQIVND (reference sequence). The CDR3 has 13 residues. CDR3 sequence: CASKGGWGNEQFF.

The rearrangement links TRBV2 to TRBJ2-1; the TCRdb call, TRBD1, lacks DNA for checking. Germline V gene sequence: CDR1 SNHLY, CDR2 FYNNEI. The length of the CDR3 is 15 residues. The CDR3 is CASRGTVTRANEQFF.

This CDR3 reads CASGEQGSYNEQFF. The V gene is TRBV12-3 or TRBV12-4, the J gene TRBJ2-1; TCRdb outputs TRBD1, but without DNA this stays unchecked. The CDR3 runs to 14 residues.

The chain recombines TRBV12-3 or TRBV12-4 with TRBJ1-1. The CDR3 sequence is 11 residues long. The CDR3 loop is CASTSSSEAFF.

This CDR3 is CASSQGKTRRGRETQYF. This chain links TRBV4-1 with TRBJ2-5; TCRdb outputs TRBD2, but without DNA this stays unchecked. The CDR3 has 17 amino acids. The germline V gene encodes CDR1 MGHRA and CDR2 YSYEKL.

The chain links TRBV29-1 to TRBJ2-3. The germline gives CDR1 SQVTM, CDR2 ANQGSEA. The CDR3 is 12 amino acids. The CDR3 sequence: CSVGSNTDTQYF.

This sequence joins TRBV5-1 and TRBJ2-2. The CDR3 covers 14 residues. Germline V gene lookup returns CDR1 SGHRS and CDR2 YFSETQ. The chain's CDR3 is CASSPRTVTGELFF.

This chain links TRBV7-8 with TRBJ2-5. The CDR3 runs to 14 residues. CDR1 is SGHVS, CDR2 FQNEAQ, per germline. This CDR3 is CASSLQISEETQYF.